This T cell receptor beta chain was recovered during a study of blood T cell repertoires in COVID-19. Study overall: Samples of COVID-19 (acute and convalescent) were obtained from the United States, Italy and Spain. In each case, the material was cDNA or gDNA derived from T cells, B-cell-depleted T cells, or PBMCs.

As handled by the study authors: Nucleated cell number was recorded as an estimate derived from reference gene primer amplification. The protocol was immunoSEQ multiplex PCR, while the TCRdb copy is restricted to in-frame clones and leaves out a portion. The V and J calls and the clone size are those of that table, but D and trimming were determined from the DNA. The data contain around 200,000 clones, nearly 90% of them singletons. This TCR was recovered from a woman under 30 who had recovered from COVID-19. Sequencing was carried out using peripheral blood.

This chain's CDR3 is CASSYSYEAGERETQYF. The CDR3 region has the DNA TGTGCCAGCAGTTACTCGTACGAAGCGGGAGAACGGGAGACCCAGTACTTC. The rearrangement links TRBV6-2 or TRBV6-3 to TRBJ2-5; 8 bases are a match to TRBD2. The V and J ends lost 0 bases and 5 bases, in that order; junction bases with no gene match: 11. CDR3 length equals 17 residues. Germline V lookup: CDR1 MNHEY, CDR2 SVGEGT.